The rows below give T cell receptor beta chains drawn from one sample of a study of blood T cells in healthy people across ages. TCRdb reanalysed the 5' RACE reads using MiXCR and keeps one entry per CDR3 protein. Among some 1.5 million distinct CDR3 sequences, less than 45% were seen once, and the ten largest hold about 4%. Input material: blood. These receptors came from a woman between 18 and 29 years old in good health. The CDR3 runs from the conserved cysteine through the conserved F or W.

V gene: TRBV5-1
J gene: TRBJ2-1
CDR3 protein: CASSLGQGPPDEQFF

V gene: TRBV7-2
J gene: TRBJ2-7
CDR3 protein: CASSSSTSGNYEQYF

V gene: TRBV20-1
J gene: -
CDR3 protein: CSPSGREVYEQYF

V gene: TRBV5-6
J gene: TRBJ2-2
CDR3 protein: CASSFLPGELFF

V gene: TRBV10-3
J gene: TRBJ2-7
CDR3 protein: CAISEQLYEQYF

V gene: TRBV10-3
J gene: TRBJ2-2
CDR3 protein: CAISGEGDTGELFF

V gene: TRBV7-2
J gene: TRBJ1-2
CDR3 protein: CASSSTGRGYGCTF

V gene: TRBV5-1
J gene: TRBJ2-7
CDR3 protein: CASSLRGFDNEQYF

V gene: TRBV12-5
J gene: TRBJ1-2
CDR3 protein: CASGFSFVGDRGSYGYTF

V gene: TRBV20-1
J gene: -
CDR3 protein: CSAPLAGDYEQYF

V gene: TRBV10-2
J gene: TRBJ2-5
CDR3 protein: CASSTWDTSGGSYQETQYF

V gene: TRBV7-8
J gene: TRBJ2-7
CDR3 protein: CASSLEQGLGSYEQYF

V gene: TRBV29-1
J gene: TRBJ1-1
CDR3 protein: CSVPGVGETEAFF

V gene: TRBV6-1
J gene: TRBJ2-2
CDR3 protein: CASSERFARVNTGELFF

V gene: TRBV6-1
J gene: TRBJ2-7
CDR3 protein: CASSPTIGVGSYEQYF

V gene: TRBV28
J gene: TRBJ2-1
CDR3 protein: CASSPLDGVYNEQFF

V gene: TRBV7-2
J gene: TRBJ1-2
CDR3 protein: CASSLAGGVNYGYTF

V gene: TRBV20-1
J gene: TRBJ1-4
CDR3 protein: CSFLRVEKLFF

V gene: TRBV20-1
J gene: TRBJ2-5
CDR3 protein: CSAYGTRLEETQYF

V gene: TRBV20-1
J gene: TRBJ2-3
CDR3 protein: CSALPGTATDTQYF

V gene: TRBV20-1
J gene: TRBJ1-4
CDR3 protein: CSAWGRESEKLFF

V gene: TRBV7-9
J gene: TRBJ2-7
CDR3 protein: CATDREHYEQYF

V gene: TRBV20-1
J gene: TRBJ2-4
CDR3 protein: CSARDRPRLAKNIQYF

V gene: TRBV20-1
J gene: TRBJ2-1
CDR3 protein: CSARDGKGHNEQFF

V gene: TRBV7-9
J gene: TRBJ1-2
CDR3 protein: CASSQAGMDVNYGYTF

V gene: TRBV12-3/TRBV12-4
J gene: TRBJ2-3
CDR3 protein: CASSPPTAPDTQYF

V gene: TRBV11-2
J gene: TRBJ2-7
CDR3 protein: CASSVDRGRDEQYF

V gene: TRBV6-2/TRBV6-3
J gene: TRBJ2-1
CDR3 protein: CASRKPGLAFYNEQFF

V gene: TRBV15
J gene: TRBJ2-1
CDR3 protein: CATSSGLAGPKGEQFF

V gene: TRBV5-1
J gene: TRBJ2-3
CDR3 protein: CASSFDRSDTQYF

V gene: TRBV7-2
J gene: TRBJ1-4
CDR3 protein: CASSSPGTGEEKLFF

V gene: TRBV7-9
J gene: TRBJ1-4
CDR3 protein: CASSPGSNEKLFF

V gene: TRBV7-9
J gene: TRBJ2-7
CDR3 protein: CASSLNSGRATNEQYF

V gene: TRBV7-9
J gene: TRBJ2-1
CDR3 protein: CASSPRRAGGNEQFF

V gene: TRBV18
J gene: TRBJ1-2
CDR3 protein: CASSPTGPDGYTF

V gene: TRBV15
J gene: TRBJ2-3
CDR3 protein: CATSREGRGGTDTQYF

V gene: TRBV5-1
J gene: TRBJ1-2
CDR3 protein: CATTERGEEGYTF

V gene: TRBV6-2/TRBV6-3
J gene: TRBJ1-1
CDR3 protein: CASSPGHQGVFRNTEAFF

V gene: TRBV6-5
J gene: TRBJ1-5
CDR3 protein: CASSYSRIGDQPQHF

V gene: TRBV12-3/TRBV12-4
J gene: TRBJ2-5
CDR3 protein: CASKPWSSDETQYF

V gene: TRBV4-3
J gene: TRBJ2-3
CDR3 protein: CACSQLTGSTDTQYF

V gene: TRBV4-1
J gene: TRBJ2-7
CDR3 protein: CASSPRTGNTYEQYF

V gene: TRBV2
J gene: TRBJ2-3
CDR3 protein: CASNLYLLYTQYF

V gene: TRBV2
J gene: TRBJ1-1
CDR3 protein: CANTRKTLGAFF

V gene: TRBV6-2/TRBV6-3
J gene: TRBJ2-1
CDR3 protein: CASSRNWGPHNEQFF

V gene: TRBV6-5
J gene: TRBJ2-1
CDR3 protein: CASSPYTHNEQFF

V gene: TRBV6-1
J gene: TRBJ2-7
CDR3 protein: CASSALTAGEYEQYF